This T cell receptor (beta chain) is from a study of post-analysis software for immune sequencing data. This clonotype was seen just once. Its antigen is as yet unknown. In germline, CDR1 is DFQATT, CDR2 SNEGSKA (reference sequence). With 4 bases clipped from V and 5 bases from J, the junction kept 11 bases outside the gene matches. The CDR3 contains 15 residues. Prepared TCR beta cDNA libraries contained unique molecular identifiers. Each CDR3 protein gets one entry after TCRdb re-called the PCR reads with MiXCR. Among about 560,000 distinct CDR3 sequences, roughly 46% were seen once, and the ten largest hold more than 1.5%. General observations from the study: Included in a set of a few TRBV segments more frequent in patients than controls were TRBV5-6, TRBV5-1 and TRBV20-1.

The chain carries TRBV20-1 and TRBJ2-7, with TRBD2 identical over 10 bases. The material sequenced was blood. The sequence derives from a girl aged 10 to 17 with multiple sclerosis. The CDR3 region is CSATESSGSLNEQYF. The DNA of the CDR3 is TGCAGTGCTACCGAATCTAGCGGGAGTCTCAACGAGCAGTACTTC.